These 14 T cell receptor beta chains share one sample of origin, sequenced in a study of OX40 agonist ivuxolimab in advanced cancers. Using immunoSEQ multiplex PCR, the repertoire was profiled, and TCRdb retains in-frame clones only, with some absent. Here the sample spans 80,000 to 100,000 clones, about 90% being singletons. The material sequenced was CD4+ or CD8+ T cells sorted from blood, taken in a trial of the OX40 agonist ivuxolimab. The receptors shown here come from an adult with an advanced solid tumor such as melanoma, head and neck, liver or kidney cancer.

This clone has more than one count but fewer than ten. The chain combines TRBV29-1 with TRBJ1-2; no reliable D call. This CDR3 has 8 amino acids. Per the germline V gene, CDR1 is SQVTM and CDR2 is ANQGSEA. Trimming took 4 bases from V and 12 from J, leaving 6 bases between them. CDR3 residues: CSVGVHTF. The CDR3 nucleotides read TGCAGCGTTGGGGTTCACACCTTC.

Only a few counts were recorded for this clone. The gene calls are TRBV11-2 and TRBJ2-1, with D maybe TRBD2 (6 bases). There are 14 residues in the CDR3. The germline gives CDR1 SGHAT, CDR2 FQNNGV. V was trimmed by 1 base and J by 7 bases, leaving 11 bases between them. CDR3 amino acids: CASSLALALNEQFF. The CDR3 DNA reads as TGTGCCAGCAGCTTAGCCCTAGCGTTGAATGAGCAGTTCTTC.

The chain combines TRBV27 with TRBJ1-1, with D possibly matching TRBD1 (5 bases). In germline, CDR1 is MNHEY, CDR2 SMNVEV (reference sequence). This CDR3 is built from 14 residues. V lost 5 bases and J lost 5, with 15 bases in between. In DNA, the CDR3 is TGTGCCAGCAGTAACGGACATACCTTAACTGAAGCTTTCTTT. Amino acid sequence: CASSNGHTLTEAFF.

The chain joins TRBV6-1 to TRBJ2-7; D gene ambiguous. The length of the CDR3 is 12 residues. V was cut by 2 bases and J by 3 bases, with 5 bases left in between. Germline CDR1 is MNHNS and CDR2 is SASEGT. The CDR3 nucleotides read TGTGCCAGCAGTGAATACAGCTACGAGCAGTACTTC. This translates into CASSEYSYEQYF.

The chain is built from TRBV19 and TRBJ2-7, with 8 bases that match TRBD2. From germline, CDR1 is LNHDA and CDR2 SQIVND (reference sequence). This CDR3 is 13 amino acids long. The junction had 7 bases not matched to a gene; V was cut back by 10 bases and J by 2 bases. This CDR3 is CATSPGGAYEQYF. The CDR3 region has the DNA TGTGCCACCTCCCCGGGGGGGGCCTACGAGCAGTACTTC.

DNA of the CDR3: TGTGCCAGTAGTATCTCCCACGGGGGGTCGAGCACAGATACGCAGTATTTT. Translation gives CASSISHGGSSTDTQYF. The rearrangement links TRBV19 to TRBJ2-3, with 7 bases matching TRBD2. CDR1 and CDR2 (germline): LNHDA, SQIVND (reference sequence). The CDR3 has 17 residues. Trimming cost V 3 bases and J 0 bases; bases outside gene matches: 9.

The gene calls are TRBV12-5 and TRBJ2-1, with 13 bases identical to TRBD2. Germline-derived CDR1 and CDR2 are LGHNT and FRNRAP. This CDR3 comprises 17 residues. V lost 4 bases and J lost 7; bases outside the gene matches: 10. CDR3 sequence (DNA): TGTGCTAGTGGTTCCCGTACGACTAGCGGGGGGACTAATGAGCAGTTCTTC. Translating it yields CASGSRTTSGGTNEQFF.

This chain connects TRBV7-2 to TRBJ1-1; the D gene is possibly TRBD1 (5 bases). CDR3 length: 13 amino acids. Germline loops: CDR1 SGHTA, CDR2 FQGNSA. Trimming took 4 bases from V and 3 from J, leaving 9 bases between them. CDR3 sequence: CASSSYRHTEAFF. The CDR3 DNA reads TGTGCCAGCAGCTCCTACAGGCACACTGAAGCTTTCTTT. The full variable domain, in which reference TRBV7-2 and TRBJ1-1 provide the parts outside the CDR3, is GAGVSQSPSNKVTEKGKDVELRCDPISGHTALYWYRQSLGQGLEFLIYFQGNSAPDKSGLPSDRFSAERTGGSVSTLTIQRTQQEDSAVYLCASSSYRHTEAFFGQGTRLTVV.

The V and J genes are TRBV5-1 and TRBJ1-1; TRBD1 matches at 11 bases. Trimming took 4 bases from V and 4 from J; bases not matched to a gene: 6. Germline V lookup: CDR1 SGHRS, CDR2 YFSETQ. This CDR3 spans 15 amino acids. CDR3 DNA sequence: TGCGCCAGCAGCGGAGGACAGGGGGCGCCCACTGAAGCTTTCTTT. Amino acids: CASSGGQGAPTEAFF.

This clone was seen a few times. The rearrangement uses TRBV12-5 and TRBJ1-1; no reliable D call. This CDR3 spans 11 amino acids. CDR1 is LGHNT, CDR2 FRNRAP, per germline. Trimming took off 6 bases at V and 4 bases at J, with 6 bases between the two ends. DNA of the CDR3: TGTGCTAGTGGACGCCCCACTGAAGCTTTCTTT. Translation gives CASGRPTEAFF.

V and J are TRBV30 and TRBJ1-1, with D perhaps matching TRBD1 (6 bases). Germline V CDR1 and CDR2: GTSNPN, SVGIG (reference sequence). CDR3 length: 13 amino acids. V gave up 0 bases and J gave up 8 bases, with 13 bases separating them. The CDR3 loop reads CAWSVGYREEAFF. The CDR3 nucleotides read TGTGCCTGGAGTGTTGGGTACAGGGAGGAAGCTTTCTTT.

This clone has a single count. The CDR3 DNA sequence: TGTGCCAGCAGCTTAGTTCAGCTAGCGGGGTATCAAGGTGAGCAGTTCTTC. Translation: CASSLVQLAGYQGEQFF. J is TRBJ2-1 and V is TRBV11-2; 9 bases map to TRBD2. CDR3 size: 17 residues. Unmatched junction bases numbered 13, after V lost 1 base and J lost 9 bases. In germline, CDR1 is SGHAT, CDR2 FQNNGV. The whole variable domain, remainder taken from reference TRBV11-2 and TRBJ2-1, is EAGVAQSPRYKIIEKRQSVAFWCNPISGHATLYWYQQILGQGPKLLIQFQNNGVVDDSQLPKDRFSAERLKGVDSTLKIQPAKLEDSAVYLCASSLVQLAGYQGEQFFGPGTRLTVL.

This chain joins TRBV5-4 and TRBJ1-6, with 10 bases fitting TRBD1. This CDR3 spans 16 amino acids. Looked up from germline, CDR1 is SGHNT and CDR2 is YYREEE (reference sequence). With 4 bases clipped from V and 5 bases from J, the junction kept 6 bases outside the gene matches. The CDR3 DNA sequence: TGTGCCAGCAGCCAAGGGACAGGGGCGGATAATTCACCCCTCCACTTT. Its protein is CASSQGTGADNSPLHF.

This chain joins TRBV9 and TRBJ2-1; 11 nucleotides line up with TRBD2. The CDR3 is made up of 15 amino acids. Germline V gene sequence: CDR1 SGDLS, CDR2 YYNGEE. J gave up 4 bases and V 5 bases, and 5 bases lay outside the gene matches. The CDR3 sequence is CASSPGLAGYNEQFF. The CDR3 nucleotides are TGTGCCAGCAGTCCTGGACTAGCGGGTTACAATGAGCAGTTCTTC. Complete variable domain (other parts from reference TRBV9 and TRBJ2-1): DSGVTQTPKHLITATGQRVTLRCSPRSGDLSVYWYQQSLDQGLQFLIQYYNGEERAKGNILERFSAQQFPDLHSELNLSSLELGDSALYFCASSPGLAGYNEQFFGPGTRLTVL.